Described below is a single T cell receptor (beta chain) sequence and its context. Clinical history as reported by participants underpinned cohort assignment. Within 2 weeks before study entry, exposed participants met a COVID-19 case. This entry is derived from a study of blood T cell repertoires in COVID-19. Turning to the study itself: Sites in the United States, Italy and Spain provided acute and convalescent COVID-19 samples.

As originally analysed: The assay estimated nucleated cells by amplifying reference gene primers. Data came from immunoSEQ multiplex PCR; TCRdb stores just in-frame clones and leaves some out. Clone size and the V and J calls come from that table; the DNA yielded D and trimming. The table shows under 450,000 clones, with about nine tenths occurring only once. The germline V gene has CDR1 SGHVS and CDR2 FNYEAQ. V shed 5 bases and J 3 bases; nucleotides not matched to a gene: 10. The CDR3 runs to 15 residues. The sequencing sample was made of PBMCs or T cells enriched from blood (not recorded which). The source of this sequence is a middle-aged woman who had been exposed to COVID-19. The chain employs TRBV7-6 and TRBJ2-7; 7 bases align to TRBD2. CDR3 in amino acids: CASSRALGGNYEQYF. CDR3 sequence (DNA): TGTGCCAGCAGCCGCGCCCTCGGGGGGAACTACGAGCAGTACTTC.